These 4 T cell receptor beta chains share one sample of origin, sequenced in a study of beta chain features in type 1 diabetes. Reverse transcription of all isolated RNA meant that expressed TCRB transcripts were sequenced. Only in-frame clones appear in the TCRdb table, and some are missing; sequencing was by immunoSEQ multiplex PCR. The sample carries under 900,000 clones, roughly 15% recorded once. The material sequenced was naive CD4+ T cells from blood. The receptors were sampled from a woman aged 18-29 years in good health.

This chain links TRBV5-4 with TRBJ2-7; D tentatively fits TRBD1 or TRBD2 (5 bases each). The germline V gene encodes CDR1 SGHNT and CDR2 YYREEE (reference sequence). CDR3 length: 13 amino acids. Between the trimmed V and J ends, which lost 3 bases and 4 bases, there was a span of 11 bases. CDR3 sequence: CASSSSGGYEQYF. The CDR3 DNA is TGTGCCAGCAGCTCAAGTGGGGGATACGAGCAGTACTTC.

The chain couples TRBV18 to TRBJ2-5, with D maybe TRBD1 (6 bases). Looked up from germline, CDR1 is KGHSH and CDR2 is LQKENI. CDR3 length: 14 amino acids. V shed 5 bases and J shed 3 bases, with 13 bases lying between them. In DNA form, the CDR3 reads TGTGCCAGCTCATCAACCAGGACAGAAGAGACCCAGTACTTC. This sequence encodes CASSSTRTEETQYF.

This clone was observed a few times. As DNA, the CDR3 is TGCAGCACAACAGGGCAAATGAACACTGAAGCTTTCTTT. Encoded protein: CSTTGQMNTEAFF. The V call is TRBV29-1, the J call TRBJ1-1, with D perhaps TRBD1 (6 bases). CDR1 is SQVTM and CDR2 is ANQGSEA in the germline V gene. Trimming took 8 bases from V and 0 from J, leaving 13 bases between them. This CDR3 has 13 amino acids. Looking up the rest from reference TRBV29-1 and TRBJ1-1 gives the full variable domain: SAVISQKPSRDICQRGTSLTIQCQVDSQVTMMFWYRQQPGQSLTLIATANQGSEATYESGFVIDKFPISRPNLTFSTLTVSNMSPEDSSIYLCSTTGQMNTEAFFGQGTRLTVV.

A word on this clone: One end of the junction does not line up with germline, which may come from a read error. The rearrangement joins TRBV28 to TRBJ2-7; 9 nucleotides align to TRBD1. This CDR3 comprises 12 residues. The germline V gene encodes CDR1 MDHEN and CDR2 SYDVKM. The CDR3 DNA reads as TGCAAAACCGGGACAGGGAATTACGAGCAGTACTTC. Its translation is CKTGTGNYEQYF.